This T cell receptor (beta chain) came from a study of shared clonotypes between healthy human individuals. Comment on this clone: The antigen is undetermined.

Overall study results and limits: Depth was large, yet rarefaction showed that sorted-subset sequencing was incomplete. In this cohort, only blood was sampled, and tissue repertoires likely differ.

The repertoire was sequenced with immunoSEQ multiplex PCR; TCRdb's copy has only in-frame clones and lacks some. The top ten hold roughly 1.8% of the sample, which has roughly 2.1 million clones, more than 85% seen once. The naive CD8 subset, CD45RO-negative cells positively selected for CCR7, excluded terminally differentiated effector memory CD45RA+ cells. The sample comprised naive CD8+ T cells from PBMCs. The clonotype comes from a man between 18 and 35 years old in good health. Some clones in this sample may be carry-over from other donors' samples.

The chain's CDR3 is CASRLAGASEQFF. In DNA form, the CDR3 reads TGTGCCAGCAGACTAGCGGGAGCGTCTGAGCAGTTCTTC. The chain has TRBV6-5 and TRBJ2-1; 11 bases agree with TRBD2. Germline CDR1 reads MNHEY; CDR2 reads SVGAGI. The trim removed 6 bases at V and 9 bases at J, leaving 4 bases unmatched. The CDR3 has 13 amino acids.